This T cell receptor (beta chain) was sequenced in a study of T cell changes during pregnancy in multiple sclerosis. This CDR3 comprises 12 residues. Germline assignment: CDR1 SQVTM and CDR2 ANQGSEA. V was cut by 4 bases and J by 1 base, with 7 bases left in between. Assay: immunoSEQ multiplex PCR; the TCRdb copy retains only in-frame clones and omits some. The sample holds over 40,000 clones, about 88% seen once. This material consisted of CD8+ T cells from peripheral blood mononuclear cells, taken after pregnancy. The chain joins TRBV29-1 to TRBJ2-5; D call uncertain. The receptor was isolated from a female donor in good health, enrolled as a control in a pregnancy study. In DNA, the CDR3 is TGCAGCGTTGTCTCCGTCCAAGAGACCCAGTACTTC. Protein sequence: CSVVSVQETQYF. Full variable domain (rest looked up from reference TRBV29-1 and TRBJ2-5): SAVISQKPSRDICQRGTSLTIQCQVDSQVTMMFWYRQQPGQSLTLIATANQGSEATYESGFVIDKFPISRPNLTFSTLTVSNMSPEDSSIYLCSVVSVQETQYFGPGTRLLVL.